The 27 T cell receptor beta chains listed next were all sequenced from one sample in a study of graft-versus-host responses after intestinal transplantation (dated by TCRdb to the early 2020s). The sample's time point label, decoded: cells obtained before transplantation from donor or recipient. To prepare the library, the immunoSEQ multiplex PCR assay was applied. Held by TCRdb, this immuneACCESS table contains in-frame sequences only and omits some clones. Under half of the omission traces to an unresolved V gene where checked; the cause of the rest is unknown. This sample has approximately 130,000 clones in its table, and approximately 90% of those were observed once. The ten top clones hold over 0.15% of the sample. These TCRs' antigens remain unknown. Source: unstimulated CD4+ T cells sorted from spleen or lymph node cells, taken before intestinal transplant. The origin of the receptors is a human donor who received an intestinal transplant.

A few counts support this clone. J is TRBJ1-2 and V is TRBV10-3; perhaps TRBD1 as D (5 bases). The germline V gene has CDR1 ENHRY and CDR2 SYGVKD. The CDR3 loop spans 16 amino acids. Trimming shortened V by 4 bases and J by 3 bases, and 18 bases separated the two germline ends. The CDR3 DNA sequence: TGTGCCATCAGTGCGGGTACAGGTGGTGTTGACTATGGCTACACCTTC. Protein product: CAISAGTGGVDYGYTF.

The chain combines TRBV7-9 with TRBJ2-7; a weak D match, TRBD1 (5 bases). Trimming left V 4 bases short and J 2 bases short, with 6 bases between. This CDR3 contains 12 residues. Germline V gene sequence: CDR1 SEHNR, CDR2 FQNEAQ (reference sequence). The CDR3 loop is CASSSDTYEQYF. The CDR3 DNA reads as TGTGCCAGCAGCTCGGACACCTACGAGCAGTACTTC.

The genes are TRBV7-9 and TRBJ1-4; D ambiguous. Germline V gene lookup returns CDR1 SEHNR and CDR2 FQNEAQ (reference sequence). This CDR3 spans 14 amino acids. V was clipped by 5 bases and J by 5 bases, with 12 bases between them. The CDR3 loop reads CASSRGPLNEKLFF. CDR3 in DNA: TGTGCCAGCAGCCGCGGGCCGTTAAATGAAAAACTGTTTTTT.

This chain links TRBV2 with TRBJ1-2; a weak D match, TRBD1 (6 bases). Germline CDR1 SNHLY, CDR2 FYNNEI. CDR3 size: 15 residues. The V and J ends lost 2 bases and 4 bases respectively, with 14 bases between them. CDR3 coding DNA: TGTGCCAGCAGTGAAATGAGGGGGGGAGGCTATGGCTACACCTTC. This sequence encodes CASSEMRGGGYGYTF.

This CDR3 reads CASSDYLGNQPQHF. The CDR3 nucleotides read TGTGCCAGCAGTGACTATCTCGGCAATCAGCCCCAGCATTTT. The chain combines TRBV2 with TRBJ1-5; no definite D call. The CDR3 length is 14 residues. V was cut by 3 bases and J by 2 bases, with 8 bases left in between. The germline gives CDR1 SNHLY, CDR2 FYNNEI.

This chain joins TRBV11-1 and TRBJ2-7; 7 nucleotides line up with TRBD2. The V and J ends lost 3 bases and 2 bases, in that order; junction bases with no gene match: 4. Germline CDR1 reads SGHAT; CDR2 reads FQDESV (reference sequence). The CDR3 is 14 amino acids. Here the CDR3 reads CASSFSGGAYEQYF. CDR3 DNA: TGTGCCAGCAGCTTTTCTGGGGGGGCCTACGAGCAGTACTTC.

As regards this clone: Sequence at one end of the junction differs from germline and may be a read error. The chain joins TRBV28 to TRBJ2-7, with D perhaps matching TRBD1 (5 bases). Germline CDR1 MDHEN, CDR2 SYDVKM. CDR3 length: 12 residues. CDR3 in amino acids: CACRVSPYEQYF. The CDR3 bases are TGTGCCTGCAGGGTTTCCCCCTACGAGCAGTACTTC.

The V and J genes are TRBV12-5 and TRBJ1-5; D not resolved. The ends were cut back, 6 bases at V and 5 bases at J, with 8 bases in the middle. The CDR3 has 12 amino acids. Germline V gene data show CDR1 as LGHNT and CDR2 as FRNRAP. The CDR3 DNA reads TGTGCTAGTGGAATTCGCGATCAGCCCCAGCATTTT. Protein: CASGIRDQPQHF.

This chain links TRBV7-9 with TRBJ2-1; 10 positions match TRBD2. The CDR3 runs to 16 residues. V dropped 1 base and J dropped 3; count of bases not matched to a gene: 3. The germline V gene has CDR1 SEHNR and CDR2 FQNEAQ (reference sequence). In DNA form, the CDR3 reads TGTGCCAGCAGCTTAGGGGGACTAGCGTTCTACAATGAGCAGTTCTTC. Protein: CASSLGGLAFYNEQFF.

The genes are TRBV19 and TRBJ1-5; 7 bases match TRBD1. The germline CDR1 and CDR2 sequences are LNHDA and SQIVND (reference sequence). Germline trimming cut 7 bases from V and 0 bases from J; bases unmatched to any gene: 6. The CDR3 contains 15 residues. DNA for the CDR3: TGTGCCAGTAATCCCGGGACAGATAGCAATCAGCCCCAGCATTTT. Translated: CASNPGTDSNQPQHF.

The rearrangement links TRBV7-3 to TRBJ2-1, with D tentatively TRBD1 (5 bases). With 4 bases removed from V and 10 bases from J, the gap between germline ends came to 20 bases. This CDR3 is 15 amino acids long. Germline loops: CDR1 SGHTA, CDR2 FQGTGA. The CDR3 sequence is CASSSQGYKVREQFF. As DNA, the CDR3 is TGTGCCAGCAGCTCTCAGGGTTACAAGGTGCGGGAGCAGTTCTTC.

This clone was recorded only once. This chain connects TRBV10-2 to TRBJ1-2; 8 bases map to TRBD1. Per germline, CDR1 WSHSY and CDR2 SAAADI. V was pared by 3 bases and J by 4 bases, with 7 bases of the junction left unmatched. The CDR3 totals 15 residues. The CDR3 is CASSDPPQGAYGYTF. Here the CDR3 DNA reads TGCGCCAGCAGTGACCCGCCGCAGGGGGCCTATGGCTACACCTTC.

This rearrangement joins TRBV14 to TRBJ1-4; D remains ambiguous. The CDR3 extends over 14 amino acids. V dropped 1 base and J dropped 5 bases, with 8 bases sitting between them. Germline lookup yields CDR1 SGHDN and CDR2 FVKESK. The CDR3 region is CASSQGSPNEKLFF. As DNA, the CDR3 is TGTGCCAGCAGCCAAGGGAGTCCGAATGAAAAACTGTTTTTT. The variable domain in full, with the rest retrieved from reference TRBV14 and TRBJ1-4, is EAGVTQFPSHSVIEKGQTVTLRCDPISGHDNLYWYRRVMGKEIKFLLHFVKESKQDESGMPNNRFLAERTGGTYSTLKVQPAELEDSGVYFCASSQGSPNEKLFFGSGTQLSVL.

This clone showed up just once. The chain is built from TRBV20-1 and TRBJ1-6; D is undetermined. From germline, CDR1 is DFQATT and CDR2 SNEGSKA (reference sequence). The CDR3 is 10 amino acids. V lost 6 bases and J lost 11, with 8 bases in between. The CDR3 loop reads CSAVRPPLHF. The CDR3 region has the DNA TGCAGTGCCGTAAGGCCACCCCTCCACTTT.

This clone was found a few times. This rearrangement joins TRBV6-6 to TRBJ2-3; 10 bases are shared with TRBD1. Trimming cost V 6 bases and J 3 bases; bases outside gene matches: 6. Germline-derived CDR1 and CDR2 are MNHNY and SVGAGI (reference sequence). CDR3 length: 15 residues. CDR3 in amino acids: CASSPRTGGTDTQYF. CDR3 nucleotide sequence: TGTGCCAGCAGCCCACGGACAGGGGGTACAGATACGCAGTATTTT.

This chain connects TRBV4-1 to TRBJ1-4; 7 positions agree with TRBD1. With V trimmed by 2 bases and J by 5 bases, 2 bases remained unmatched. This CDR3 has 14 residues. The germline V gene encodes CDR1 MGHRA and CDR2 YSYEKL. CDR3 DNA: TGCGCCAGCAGCCAAATGGACAGGAATGAAAAACTGTTTTTT. Amino acids: CASSQMDRNEKLFF.

The chain links TRBV11-2 to TRBJ1-2; D is possibly TRBD1 (5 bases). Germline CDR1 SGHAT, CDR2 FQNNGV. V was trimmed by 0 bases and J by 4 bases, leaving 12 bases between them. The CDR3 has 15 residues. This chain's CDR3 is CASSLDRDLSYGYTF. CDR3 nucleotides: TGTGCCAGCAGCTTAGACAGGGATTTGAGCTATGGCTACACCTTC.

The chain has TRBV30 and TRBJ1-1; tentative D call: TRBD1 (5 bases). The CDR3 sequence is 14 residues long. Germline V gene sequence: CDR1 GTSNPN, CDR2 SVGIG (reference sequence). V gave up 2 bases and J gave up 1 base, with 11 bases separating them. CDR3 nucleotides: TGTGCCTGGAGTATAAGGGGAAGGAACACTGAAGCTTTCTTT. Translation: CAWSIRGRNTEAFF. Looking up the rest from reference TRBV30 and TRBJ1-1 gives the full variable domain: SQTIHQWPATLVQPVGSPLSLECTVEGTSNPNLYWYRQAAGRGLQLLFYSVGIGQISSEVPQNLSASRPQDRQFILSSKKLLLSDSGFYLCAWSIRGRNTEAFFGQGTRLTVV.

The chain combines TRBV5-1 with TRBJ2-5, with TRBD1 matching 7 bases. Germline V gene sequence: CDR1 SGHRS, CDR2 YFSETQ. Trimming at V came to 0 bases and at J to 5 bases, leaving 4 bases not matched to a gene. The CDR3 has 14 residues. CDR3 protein: CASSLGQTGETQYF. Here the CDR3 DNA reads TGCGCCAGCAGCTTGGGACAGACAGGGGAGACCCAGTACTTC. Full variable domain (missing parts from reference TRBV5-1 and TRBJ2-5): KAGVTQTPRYLIKTRGQQVTLSCSPISGHRSVSWYQQTPGQGLQFLFEYFSETQRNKGNFPGRFSGRQFSNSRSEMNVSTLELGDSALYLCASSLGQTGETQYFGPGTRLLVL.

The chain uses TRBV5-6 and TRBJ1-1; D is uncertain. The CDR3 has 14 residues. Deletions cut 2 bases from V and 0 bases from J, with 8 bases between. Germline V gene data show CDR1 as SGHDT and CDR2 as YYEEEE. This chain's CDR3 is CASSFRRLNTEAFF. The CDR3 DNA follows: TGTGCCAGCAGCTTTAGACGGTTGAACACTGAAGCTTTCTTT.

The genes are TRBV5-4 and TRBJ2-5; D is perhaps TRBD1 or TRBD2 (6 bases each). Germline assignment: CDR1 SGHNT and CDR2 YYREEE (reference sequence). The CDR3 is made up of 15 amino acids. The V end lost 6 bases, the J end lost 2 bases, and 17 bases lay between the germline ends. The DNA for the CDR3 is TGTGCCAGCACCCTAGGAGGGGGGATACAAGAGACCCAGTACTTC. This sequence encodes CASTLGGGIQETQYF.

The chain is built from TRBV4-2 and TRBJ2-5, with 9 bases that match TRBD2. CDR3 length: 15 residues. J gave up 3 bases and V 1 base, and 3 bases lay outside the gene matches. Germline V gives CDR1 LGHNA, CDR2 YNFKEQ. The CDR3 loop reads CASSQGSSGEETQYF. The CDR3 DNA reads TGTGCCAGCAGCCAAGGGTCTAGCGGGGAAGAGACCCAGTACTTC.

The chain has TRBV11-2 and TRBJ2-1; TRBD2 might be the D (6 bases). Germline CDR1 and CDR2: SGHAT and FQNNGV. The ends were cut back, 2 bases at V and 3 bases at J, with 17 bases in the middle. The CDR3 runs to 17 residues. CDR3 sequence: CASSLRASGTYYNEQFF. DNA of the CDR3: TGTGCCAGCAGCTTACGGGCCTCAGGGACTTACTACAATGAGCAGTTCTTC.

The J gene is TRBJ2-7, the V gene TRBV7-8; D ambiguous. This CDR3 is 14 amino acids long. Germline V gives CDR1 SGHVS, CDR2 FQNEAQ. V was cut by 1 base and J by 5 bases, with 12 bases left in between. DNA of the CDR3: TGTGCCAGCAGCTTAGAGTTCGGTTCGCACGAGCAGTACTTC. It specifies CASSLEFGSHEQYF.

The rearrangement uses TRBV5-4 and TRBJ2-7, with 15 bases that match TRBD2. The CDR3 loop spans 18 amino acids. Germline loops: CDR1 SGHNT, CDR2 YYREEE (reference sequence). Germline trimming cut 4 bases from V and 0 bases from J; bases unmatched to any gene: 8. The CDR3 protein is CASSAGLAGGLSSYEQYF. CDR3 in DNA: TGTGCCAGCAGCGCGGGACTAGCGGGGGGCCTGAGCTCCTACGAGCAGTACTTC.

The genes are TRBV2 and TRBJ2-1, with D possibly being TRBD1 (6 bases). Trimming cost V 1 base and J 6 bases, with 16 bases left between them. Per the germline V gene, CDR1 is SNHLY and CDR2 is FYNNEI. The CDR3 has 16 residues. CDR3: CASSEEAPGTSNEQFF. In DNA, the CDR3 is TGTGCCAGCAGTGAAGAGGCCCCCGGGACAAGCAATGAGCAGTTCTTC. The variable domain in full, completed from reference TRBV2 and TRBJ2-1, reads EPEVTQTPSHQVTQMGQEVILRCVPISNHLYFYWYRQILGQKVEFLVSFYNNEISEKSEIFDDQFSVERPDGSNFTLKIRSTKLEDSAMYFCASSEEAPGTSNEQFFGPGTRLTVL.

This chain uses TRBV19 with TRBJ2-7, with 9 bases fitting TRBD1. V gave up 3 bases and J gave up 4 bases; unmatched junction bases: 1. The germline V gene encodes CDR1 LNHDA and CDR2 SQIVND (reference sequence). CDR3 length: 13 amino acids. This CDR3 reads CASSMTGGYEQYF. The DNA of the CDR3 is TGTGCCAGTAGTATGACAGGGGGGTACGAGCAGTACTTC.